The 17 T cell receptor beta chains below come from one sample, sequenced in a study of T-cell memory formation after mild COVID-19. MiXCR, run by TCRdb on the 5' RACE reads, gives a single entry per CDR3 protein. The data show fewer than 350,000 distinct CDR3 sequences, less than 20% seen once. Sequencing was carried out using PBMCs or a T cell subset sorted from them (not recorded which). These receptors all stem from a man younger than 30 who had mild COVID-19 (a few samples of this study predate the infection). Cell type and time point are not known.

This chain joins TRBV28 and TRBJ1-1, with D perhaps matching TRBD1 (6 bases). Germline lookup yields CDR1 MDHEN and CDR2 SYDVKM. V dropped 11 bases and J dropped 5 bases, with 15 bases sitting between them. The CDR3 runs 12 residues. The CDR3: CASSGVGTEAFF. The CDR3 nucleotides are TGTGCCTCATCAGGGGTTGGGACTGAAGCTTTCTTT.

This clonotype has just one count. The V gene is TRBV19, the J gene TRBJ1-6, with unresolved D. CDR3 size: 12 residues. CDR1 and CDR2 (germline): LNHDA, SQIVND (reference sequence). V lost 5 bases and J 6 bases, leaving 5 bases between the germline ends. The CDR3 loop is CASSGFNSPLHF. In nucleotides, the CDR3 is TGTGCCAGTAGTGGCTTTAATTCACCCCTCCACTTT.

The table lists this clonotype with a few counts. The chain employs TRBV5-1 and TRBJ1-4; D is ambiguous. V gave up 4 bases and J gave up 5 bases, with 6 bases separating them. Looked up from germline, CDR1 is SGHRS and CDR2 is YFSETQ. This CDR3 is built from 12 residues. CDR3 residues: CASSSDNEKLFF. The DNA for the CDR3 is TGCGCCAGCAGCAGCGACAATGAAAAACTGTTTTTT.

This clonotype appeared many times. The chain employs TRBV10-1 and TRBJ1-1, with D possibly TRBD1 on 5 matching bases. Between the trimmed V and J ends, which lost 3 bases and 3 bases, there was a span of 11 bases. The CDR3 sequence is 14 residues long. In germline, CDR1 is WNHNN, CDR2 SYGVQD (reference sequence). CDR3 bases: TGCGCCAGCAGTGAAGGGGTCGGGGACACTGAAGCTTTCTTT. It yields the protein CASSEGVGDTEAFF.

This chain joins TRBV10-3 and TRBJ2-2; D gene ambiguous. This CDR3 contains 15 residues. V lost 3 bases and J lost 2, with 10 bases in between. Germline V gene sequence: CDR1 ENHRY, CDR2 SYGVKD. The CDR3 coding sequence is TGTGCCATCAGTGAAGGAACGGCCAACACCGGGGAGCTGTTTTTT. Its protein product is CAISEGTANTGELFF.

The table lists this clonotype with a few counts. The chain links TRBV2 to TRBJ1-5, with no clear D. The CDR3 has 15 amino acids. Germline assignment: CDR1 SNHLY and CDR2 FYNNEI. The V end was cut by 7 bases, the J end by 5 bases, with 18 bases between. The DNA of the CDR3 is TGTGCCAGCACCAGCCGCCGGACCCTCCATCAGCCCCAGCATTTT. Translated: CASTSRRTLHQPQHF.

This sequence joins TRBV6-4 and TRBJ1-1; TRBD1 agrees at 7 bases. CDR1 is MRHNA, CDR2 SNTAGT, per germline. The length of the CDR3 is 14 residues. The V gene end was trimmed by 3 bases and the J gene end by 6 bases; junction bases not matched to a gene: 7. The CDR3 loop reads CASSERGRMAEAFF. CDR3 DNA sequence: TGTGCCAGCAGTGAGAGGGGGCGCATGGCTGAAGCTTTCTTT.

In this sample, this clonotype turned up a few times. The chain employs TRBV3-1 and TRBJ2-5; D is unresolved. V shed 0 bases and J shed 5 bases, with 7 bases lying between them. The germline gives CDR1 LGHDT, CDR2 YNNKEL (reference sequence). CDR3 length: 13 residues. The CDR3 sequence: CASSQEERETQYF. The CDR3 coding sequence is TGTGCCAGCAGCCAAGAAGAACGGGAGACCCAGTACTTC.

The gene calls are TRBV6-2 or TRBV6-3 and TRBJ2-4, with TRBD1 as a possible D gene (6 bases). Trimming left V 2 bases short and J 0 bases short, with 17 bases between. The CDR3 spans 18 residues. Germline V lookup: CDR1 MNHEY, CDR2 SVGEGT. Here the CDR3 DNA reads TGTGCCAGCAGTTACAAGGGGGAGACTTTGCTAGCCAAAAACATTCAGTACTTC. It codes for CASSYKGETLLAKNIQYF.

This clonotype was recorded a few times. This rearrangement joins TRBV3-2 to TRBJ1-2; the listed D gene, TRBD1, was not tested against the DNA. TRBV3-2 is classified as a pseudogene. The CDR3 contains 16 residues. In nucleotides, the CDR3 is TGTGCCAGCAGCCAAGGCCGCCGACAGGGGAGCTATGGCTACACCTTC. Protein product: CASSQGRRQGSYGYTF.

J is TRBJ1-1 and V is TRBV30; the D is unclear. This CDR3 region has 14 residues. Trimming pared 2 bases from V and 1 base from J, leaving 11 bases between. CDR1 and CDR2 (germline): GTSNPN, SVGIG (reference sequence). For the CDR3, the DNA is TGTGCCTGGAGTAGAAAGGGCACGAACACTGAAGCTTTCTTT. Residues: CAWSRKGTNTEAFF.

The rearrangement links TRBV5-6 to TRBJ2-7; no clear D gene. CDR3 size: 13 residues. Germline CDR1 SGHDT, CDR2 YYEEEE. Trimming removed 0 bases from V and 6 bases from J, with 10 bases in between. The CDR3 is CASSLGAAGEQYV. The CDR3 DNA is TGTGCCAGCAGCTTGGGGGCCGCTGGCGAGCAGTACGTC.

This chain connects TRBV7-2 to TRBJ1-6, with D possibly TRBD1 on 5 matching bases. Germline loops: CDR1 SGHTA, CDR2 FQGNSA. The CDR3 covers 14 residues. The V and J ends lost 5 bases and 10 bases respectively, with 15 bases between them. Here the CDR3 reads CASSVGWGQSPLHF. The CDR3 DNA follows: TGTGCCAGCAGCGTGGGGTGGGGCCAGTCACCCCTCCACTTT.

A few counts support this clonotype. The J gene is TRBJ1-2, the V gene TRBV2; the match to TRBD1 covers 7 bases. The CDR3 covers 15 residues. V trimming: 7 bases; J trimming: 4 bases; junction bases outside the gene matches: 12. Germline lookup yields CDR1 SNHLY and CDR2 FYNNEI. The CDR3 nucleotides read TGTGCCAGCAAGGGGACAGCCATTGATACCTATGGCTACACCTTC. Translated: CASKGTAIDTYGYTF.

This clonotype occurred a few times. CDR3 DNA: TGTGCCAGCAGCCCATATAGACTTACCTCCAAAAACATTCAGTACTTC. This encodes CASSPYRLTSKNIQYF. V usage is TRBV5-5 and J usage is TRBJ2-4; D is unresolved. The CDR3 has 16 amino acids. V lost 4 bases and J 2 bases, leaving 16 bases between the germline ends. Germline CDR1 and CDR2: SGHKS and YYEKEE (reference sequence).

J is TRBJ1-2 and V is TRBV7-2, with D unresolved. With 6 bases removed from V and 5 bases from J, the gap between germline ends came to 10 bases. This CDR3 has 12 amino acids. Per germline, CDR1 SGHTA and CDR2 FQGNSA. The CDR3 sequence is CASRPGRYGYTF. The CDR3 region has the DNA TGTGCCAGCAGACCCGGACGGTATGGCTACACCTTC.

V is TRBV6-5 and J is TRBJ1-1; TRBD1 matches at 9 bases. CDR1 and CDR2 from the germline V gene are MNHEY and SVGAGI. CDR3 length: 16 amino acids. V was clipped by 4 bases and J by 5 bases; unmatched bases: 11. The CDR3 region is CASSSLIGQGITEAFF. The CDR3 DNA reads as TGTGCCAGCAGTTCCCTCATCGGACAGGGGATAACTGAAGCTTTCTTT.